This T cell receptor beta chain was sequenced in a study of CD8+CD57+ T cells in acquired aplastic anemia. Whole-study context: The sorted CD4+ and CD8+ cells yielded an average around 3.2 ug of DNA. Study-level results: Approximately 29 was the count of CD8+ CDR3 sequences that patients shared with controls.

V lost 4 bases and J 3 bases, leaving 10 bases between the germline ends. Germline V gene sequence: CDR1 SNHLY, CDR2 FYNNEI. The CDR3 is 14 amino acids. Patients who underwent sequencing had shown CD8+CD57+ cell expansion by flow cytometry. Severe acquired aplastic anemia was present in every patient. Among the patients, none had received any therapy at the time of blood sampling. For this clonotype: Antigen specificity is unknown.

TCR beta VDJ and CDR3 profiles were obtained from a genomic DNA template. TCRdb independently ran MiXCR on the reads; one entry per CDR3 protein. The profile shows 150,000 or so distinct CDR3 sequences, about half of them singletons. The sequenced sample was sorted CD4+, CD8+, or CD8+CD57+ T cells (not recorded which) from PBMCs. This sequence joins TRBV2 and TRBJ1-3, with TRBD1 as a possible D gene (6 bases). The sequence came from a human donor with aplastic anemia. The CDR3 protein is CASSAIQGGNTIYF. The CDR3 DNA follows: TGTGCCAGCAGTGCGATACAGGGTGGAAACACCATATATTTT.